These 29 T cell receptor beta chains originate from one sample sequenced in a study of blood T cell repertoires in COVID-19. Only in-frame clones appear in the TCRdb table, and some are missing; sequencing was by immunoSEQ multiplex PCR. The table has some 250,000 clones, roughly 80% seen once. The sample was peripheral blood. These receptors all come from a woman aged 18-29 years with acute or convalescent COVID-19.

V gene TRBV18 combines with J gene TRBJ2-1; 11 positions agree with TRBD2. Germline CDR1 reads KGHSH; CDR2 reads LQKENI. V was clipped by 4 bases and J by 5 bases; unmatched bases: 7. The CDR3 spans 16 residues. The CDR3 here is CASSRLLAGGNNEQFF. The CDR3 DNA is TGTGCCAGCTCACGACTGCTAGCGGGAGGCAACAATGAGCAGTTCTTC.

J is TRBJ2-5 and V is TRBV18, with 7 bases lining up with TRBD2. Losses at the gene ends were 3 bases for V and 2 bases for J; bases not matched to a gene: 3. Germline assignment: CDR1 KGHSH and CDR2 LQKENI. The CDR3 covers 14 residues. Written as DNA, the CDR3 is TGTGCCAGCTCACCCACAGCGGGACAAGAGACCCAGTACTTC. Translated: CASSPTAGQETQYF.

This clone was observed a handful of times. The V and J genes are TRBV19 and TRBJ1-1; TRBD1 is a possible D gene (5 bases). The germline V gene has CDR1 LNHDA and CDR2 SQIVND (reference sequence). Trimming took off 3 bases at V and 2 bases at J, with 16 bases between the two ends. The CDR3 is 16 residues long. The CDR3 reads CASSIIRGTFNTEAFF. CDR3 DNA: TGTGCCAGTAGTATCATTCGGGGGACCTTTAACACTGAAGCTTTCTTT.

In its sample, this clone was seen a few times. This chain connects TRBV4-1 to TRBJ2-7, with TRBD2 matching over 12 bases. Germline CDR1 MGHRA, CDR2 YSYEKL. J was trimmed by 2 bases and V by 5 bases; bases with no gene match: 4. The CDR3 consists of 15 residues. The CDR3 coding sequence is TGCGCCAGCAGCGGAAGACTAGCGGGAGCCTACGAGCAGTACTTC. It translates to CASSGRLAGAYEQYF.

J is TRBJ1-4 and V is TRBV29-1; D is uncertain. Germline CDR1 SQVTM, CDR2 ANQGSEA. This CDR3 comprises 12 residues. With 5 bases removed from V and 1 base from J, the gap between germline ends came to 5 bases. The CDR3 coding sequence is TGCAGCGTTCTAGAAACTAATGAAAAACTGTTTTTT. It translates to CSVLETNEKLFF.

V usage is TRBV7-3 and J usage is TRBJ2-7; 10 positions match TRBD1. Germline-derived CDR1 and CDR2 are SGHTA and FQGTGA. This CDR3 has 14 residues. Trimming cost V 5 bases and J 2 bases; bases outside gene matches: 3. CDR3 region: CASSQGTGAYEQYF. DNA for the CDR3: TGTGCCAGCAGCCAAGGGACAGGGGCCTACGAGCAGTACTTC.

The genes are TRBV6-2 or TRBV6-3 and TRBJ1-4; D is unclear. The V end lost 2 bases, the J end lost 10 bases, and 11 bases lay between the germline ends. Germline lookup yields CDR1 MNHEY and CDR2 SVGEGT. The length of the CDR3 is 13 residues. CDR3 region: CASSYPSDGKLFF. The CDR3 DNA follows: TGTGCCAGCAGTTACCCTAGCGACGGAAAACTGTTTTTT.

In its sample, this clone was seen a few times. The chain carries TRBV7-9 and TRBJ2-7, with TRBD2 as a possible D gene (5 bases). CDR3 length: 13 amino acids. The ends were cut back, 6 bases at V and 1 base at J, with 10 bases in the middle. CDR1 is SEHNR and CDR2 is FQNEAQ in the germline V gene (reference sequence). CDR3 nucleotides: TGTGCCAGCAGTCCCCCGGGGTCCTACGAGCAGTACTTC. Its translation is CASSPPGSYEQYF.

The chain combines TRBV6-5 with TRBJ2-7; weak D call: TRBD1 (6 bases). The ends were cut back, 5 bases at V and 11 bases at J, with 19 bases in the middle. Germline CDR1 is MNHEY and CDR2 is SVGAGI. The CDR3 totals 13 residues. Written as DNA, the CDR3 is TGTGCCAGCAGTCCCGGTGGGGGCAGTCTAGAGTACTTC. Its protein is CASSPGGGSLEYF.

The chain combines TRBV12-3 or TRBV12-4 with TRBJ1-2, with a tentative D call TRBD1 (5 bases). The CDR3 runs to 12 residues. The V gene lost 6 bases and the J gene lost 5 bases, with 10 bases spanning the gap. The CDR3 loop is CASSRDSYGYTF. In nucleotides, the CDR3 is TGTGCCAGCAGCCGAGACAGTTATGGCTACACCTTC.

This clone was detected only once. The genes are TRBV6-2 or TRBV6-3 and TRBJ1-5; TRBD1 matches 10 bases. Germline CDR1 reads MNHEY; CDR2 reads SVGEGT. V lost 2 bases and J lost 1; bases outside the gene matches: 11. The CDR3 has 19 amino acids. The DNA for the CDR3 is TGTGCCAGCAGTTACCTTCGGGACAGGGGTGCGGTGAGCAATCAGCCCCAGCATTTT. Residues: CASSYLRDRGAVSNQPQHF.

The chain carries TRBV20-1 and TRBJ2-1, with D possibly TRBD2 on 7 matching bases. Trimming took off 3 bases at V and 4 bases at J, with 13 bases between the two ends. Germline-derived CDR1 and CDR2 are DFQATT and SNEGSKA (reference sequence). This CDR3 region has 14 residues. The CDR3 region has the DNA TGCAGTGCTAGTAGGGGGGGAGGGTACAATGAGCAGTTCTTC. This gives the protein CSASRGGGYNEQFF.

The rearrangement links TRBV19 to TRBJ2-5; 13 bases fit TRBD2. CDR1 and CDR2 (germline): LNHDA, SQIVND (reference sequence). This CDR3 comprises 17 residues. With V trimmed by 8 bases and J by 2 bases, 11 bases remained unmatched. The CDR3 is CASRTSGSLAVQETQYF. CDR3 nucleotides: TGTGCCAGTCGGACTAGCGGGAGCTTGGCGGTACAAGAGACCCAGTACTTC.

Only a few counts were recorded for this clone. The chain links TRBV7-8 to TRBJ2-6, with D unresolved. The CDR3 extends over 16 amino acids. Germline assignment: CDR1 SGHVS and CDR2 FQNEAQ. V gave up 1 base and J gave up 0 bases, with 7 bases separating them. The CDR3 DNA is TGTGCCAGCAGCTTAGATTCCGTCTCTGGGGCCAACGTCCTGACTTTC. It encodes CASSLDSVSGANVLTF.

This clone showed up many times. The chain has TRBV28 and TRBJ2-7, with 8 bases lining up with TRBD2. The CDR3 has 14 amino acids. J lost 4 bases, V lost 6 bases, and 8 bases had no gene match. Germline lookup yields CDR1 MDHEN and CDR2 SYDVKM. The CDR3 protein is CASSLGLAGYEQYF. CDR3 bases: TGTGCCAGCAGCCTCGGACTAGCTGGATACGAGCAGTACTTC.

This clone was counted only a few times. CDR3 nucleotide sequence: TGTGCCAGCAGCTTGGGCTTCAGGGTGTTATATGGCTACACCTTC. It translates to CASSLGFRVLYGYTF. The rearrangement joins TRBV7-8 to TRBJ1-2; tentatively, D is TRBD1 (5 bases). Germline lookup yields CDR1 SGHVS and CDR2 FQNEAQ. The length of the CDR3 is 15 residues. Trimming removed 3 bases at V and 5 bases at J, with 16 bases between.

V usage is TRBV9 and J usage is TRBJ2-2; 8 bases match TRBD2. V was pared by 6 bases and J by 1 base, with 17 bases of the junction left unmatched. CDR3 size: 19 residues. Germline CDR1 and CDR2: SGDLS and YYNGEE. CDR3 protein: CASTGRREAGFKNTGELFF. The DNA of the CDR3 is TGTGCCAGCACGGGGAGGCGGGAGGCCGGATTTAAGAACACCGGGGAGCTGTTTTTT.

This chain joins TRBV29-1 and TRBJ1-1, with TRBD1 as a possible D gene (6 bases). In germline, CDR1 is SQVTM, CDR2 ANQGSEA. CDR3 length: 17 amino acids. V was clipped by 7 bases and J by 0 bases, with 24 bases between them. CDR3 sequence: CSGGQPSPYVMNTEAFF. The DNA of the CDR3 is TGCAGCGGCGGACAGCCTAGCCCCTATGTTATGAACACTGAAGCTTTCTTT.

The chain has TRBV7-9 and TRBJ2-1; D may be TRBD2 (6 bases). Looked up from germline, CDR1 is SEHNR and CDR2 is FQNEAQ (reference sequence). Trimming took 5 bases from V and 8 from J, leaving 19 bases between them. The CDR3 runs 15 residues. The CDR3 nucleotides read TGTGCCAGCAGCCCCAGACTAGGTCCAACCGATGAGCAGTTCTTC. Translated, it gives CASSPRLGPTDEQFF.

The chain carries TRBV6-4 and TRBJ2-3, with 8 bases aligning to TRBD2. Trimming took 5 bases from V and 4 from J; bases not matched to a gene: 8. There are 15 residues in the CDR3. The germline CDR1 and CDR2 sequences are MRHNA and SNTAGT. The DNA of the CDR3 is TGTGCCAGCAGTATTACTAGCGGAACTGCAGATACGCAGTATTTT. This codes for CASSITSGTADTQYF.

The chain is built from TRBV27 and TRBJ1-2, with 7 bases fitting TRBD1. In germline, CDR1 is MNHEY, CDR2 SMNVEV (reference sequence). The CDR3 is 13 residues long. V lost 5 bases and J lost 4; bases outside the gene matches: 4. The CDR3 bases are TGTGCCAGCAGTCCACGGGACAGCTATGGCTACACCTTC. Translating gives CASSPRDSYGYTF.

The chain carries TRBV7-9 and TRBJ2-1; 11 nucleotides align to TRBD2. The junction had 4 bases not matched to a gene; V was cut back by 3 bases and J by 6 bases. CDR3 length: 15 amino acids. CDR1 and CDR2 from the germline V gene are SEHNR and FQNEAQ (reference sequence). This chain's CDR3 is CASSFSGRALNEQFF. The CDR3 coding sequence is TGTGCCAGCAGCTTTAGCGGGAGGGCCCTCAATGAGCAGTTCTTC.

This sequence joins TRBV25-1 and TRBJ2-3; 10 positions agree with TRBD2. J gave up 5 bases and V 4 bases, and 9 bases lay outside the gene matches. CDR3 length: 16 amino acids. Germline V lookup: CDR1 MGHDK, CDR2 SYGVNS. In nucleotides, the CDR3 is TGTGCCAGCAGTGCCGGAGCGGGAGGGCAAGAAGATACGCAGTATTTT. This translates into CASSAGAGGQEDTQYF.

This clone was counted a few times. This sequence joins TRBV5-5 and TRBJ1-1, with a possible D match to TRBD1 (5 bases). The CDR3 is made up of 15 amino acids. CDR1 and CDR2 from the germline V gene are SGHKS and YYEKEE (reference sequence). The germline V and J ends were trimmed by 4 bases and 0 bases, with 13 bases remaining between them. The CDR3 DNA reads TGTGCCAGCAGCCCTCAGGGAGGTCTGAACACTGAAGCTTTCTTT. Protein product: CASSPQGGLNTEAFF. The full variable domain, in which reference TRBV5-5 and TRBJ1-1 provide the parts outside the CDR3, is DAGVTQSPTHLIKTRGQQVTLRCSPISGHKSVSWYQQVLGQGPQFIFQYYEKEERGRGNFPDRFSARQFPNYSSELNVNALLLGDSALYLCASSPQGGLNTEAFFGQGTRLTVV.

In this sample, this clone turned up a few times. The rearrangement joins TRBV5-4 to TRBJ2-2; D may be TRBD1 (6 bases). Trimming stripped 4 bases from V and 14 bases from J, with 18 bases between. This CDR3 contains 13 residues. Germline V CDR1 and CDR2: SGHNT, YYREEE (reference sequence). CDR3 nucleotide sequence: TGTGCCAGCAGCATCCGGACAGCCGAGGGACTGTTTTTT. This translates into CASSIRTAEGLFF.

CDR3 sequence reads: CASSATSGRRVRETQYF. The CDR3 nucleotides read TGTGCCAGTAGTGCCACTAGCGGGAGACGGGTCCGAGAGACCCAGTACTTC. The genes are TRBV19 and TRBJ2-5; 11 bases align to TRBD2. CDR3 length: 17 residues. V gave up 5 bases and J gave up 4 bases; unmatched junction bases: 12. Germline CDR1 LNHDA, CDR2 SQIVND (reference sequence).

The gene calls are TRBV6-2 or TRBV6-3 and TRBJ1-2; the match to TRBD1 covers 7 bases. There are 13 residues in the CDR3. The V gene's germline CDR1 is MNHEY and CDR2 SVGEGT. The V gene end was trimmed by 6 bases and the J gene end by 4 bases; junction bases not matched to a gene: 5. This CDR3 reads CASSRGQSYGYTF. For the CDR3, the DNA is TGTGCCAGCAGCAGGGGACAGAGCTATGGCTACACCTTC.

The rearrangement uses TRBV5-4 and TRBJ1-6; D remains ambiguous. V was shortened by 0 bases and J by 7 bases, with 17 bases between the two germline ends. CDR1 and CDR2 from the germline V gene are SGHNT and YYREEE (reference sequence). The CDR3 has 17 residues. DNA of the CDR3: TGTGCCAGCAGCTTGGATCCGGCCTCCATGACAAATTCACCCCTCCACTTT. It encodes CASSLDPASMTNSPLHF.

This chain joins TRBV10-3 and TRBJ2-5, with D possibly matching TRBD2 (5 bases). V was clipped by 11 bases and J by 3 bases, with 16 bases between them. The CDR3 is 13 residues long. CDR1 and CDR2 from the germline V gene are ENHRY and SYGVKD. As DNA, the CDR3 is TGTGCCGTTAGAGGGCGAGGTGAAGAGACCCAGTACTTC. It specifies CAVRGRGEETQYF.